The 7 T cell receptor beta chains in this list originate from one sample, sequenced in a study of cytomegalovirus exposure and HLA in healthy donors. The PCR employed 60 Vbeta primers together with 13 Jbeta primers. Generated by immunoSEQ multiplex PCR, the TCRdb table keeps only in-frame clones and is missing some. The sample yields over 150,000 clones, approximately 76% seen once. Specimen: PBMCs. These receptors all stem from a man aged 55 to 70 in good health and CMV-seronegative.

This chain joins TRBV5-8 and TRBJ1-3, with D hard to call. V lost 4 bases and J 0 bases, leaving 8 bases between the germline ends. Germline V lookup: CDR1 SGHTS, CDR2 YDEGEE. The CDR3 runs 14 residues. CDR3 DNA: TGTGCCAGCAGCCACTACTACTCTGGAAACACCATATATTTT. Amino acid sequence: CASSHYYSGNTIYF.

The chain links TRBV18 to TRBJ2-3; 9 nucleotides agree with TRBD2. Germline values: CDR1 KGHSH, CDR2 LQKENI. The CDR3 runs to 15 residues. Trimming at V came to 3 bases and at J to 1 base, leaving 2 bases not matched to a gene. CDR3 region: CASSPWTSGTDTQYF. CDR3 DNA sequence: TGTGCCAGCTCACCTTGGACTAGCGGCACAGATACGCAGTATTTT. The full variable domain, completed using reference TRBV18 and TRBJ2-3, is NAGVMQNPRHLVRRRGQEARLRCSPMKGHSHVYWYRQLPEEGLKFMVYLQKENIIDESGMPKERFSAEFPKEGPSILRIQQVVRGDSAAYFCASSPWTSGTDTQYFGPGTRLTVL.

The rearrangement links TRBV7-2 to TRBJ2-1; D may be TRBD1 (6 bases). Trimming stripped 5 bases from V and 6 bases from J, with 14 bases between. The CDR3 has 14 amino acids. Germline lookup yields CDR1 SGHTA and CDR2 FQGNSA. The CDR3 bases are TGTGCCAGCAGCCAGGACAGTACGGGCAATGAGCAGTTCTTC. Its protein product is CASSQDSTGNEQFF. Looking up the rest from reference TRBV7-2 and TRBJ2-1 gives the full variable domain: GAGVSQSPSNKVTEKGKDVELRCDPISGHTALYWYRQSLGQGLEFLIYFQGNSAPDKSGLPSDRFSAERTGGSVSTLTIQRTQQEDSAVYLCASSQDSTGNEQFFGPGTRLTVL.

This chain uses TRBV4-3 with TRBJ2-2, with a tentative D call TRBD1 (6 bases). The CDR3 contains 17 residues. Deletions cut 4 bases from V and 4 bases from J, with 19 bases between. The germline CDR1 and CDR2 sequences are LGHNA and YSLEER. CDR3 nucleotides: TGCGCCAGCAGCCCGGGTATGGGGGCGGGTAGCACCGGGGAGCTGTTTTTT. This sequence encodes CASSPGMGAGSTGELFF.

This rearrangement joins TRBV5-4 to TRBJ2-3; perhaps TRBD2 as D (5 bases). This CDR3 contains 13 residues. CDR1 and CDR2 from the germline V gene are SGHNT and YYREEE (reference sequence). V was pared by 0 bases and J by 5 bases, with 7 bases between. The chain's CDR3 is CASSLVGKDTQYF. CDR3 DNA sequence: TGTGCCAGCAGCTTGGTCGGGAAAGATACGCAGTATTTT.

This clone was counted only a few times. The chain has TRBV9 and TRBJ2-5; 8 bases align to TRBD2. The CDR3 is 13 amino acids. The V gene end was trimmed by 6 bases and the J gene end by 5 bases; junction bases not matched to a gene: 6. Germline V gene data show CDR1 as SGDLS and CDR2 as YYNGEE. CDR3 sequence reads: CASNRGGGETQYF. DNA of the CDR3: TGTGCCAGCAACCGGGGGGGCGGTGAGACCCAGTACTTC.

The chain has TRBV18 and TRBJ1-1; TRBD1 is a possible D gene (6 bases). The CDR3 contains 17 residues. Trimming took off 3 bases at V and 0 bases at J, with 17 bases between the two ends. Germline CDR1 is KGHSH and CDR2 is LQKENI. The CDR3 protein is CASSPVGQRSLNTEAFF. CDR3 coding DNA: TGTGCCAGCTCACCCGTTGGACAGCGGAGTTTGAACACTGAAGCTTTCTTT.